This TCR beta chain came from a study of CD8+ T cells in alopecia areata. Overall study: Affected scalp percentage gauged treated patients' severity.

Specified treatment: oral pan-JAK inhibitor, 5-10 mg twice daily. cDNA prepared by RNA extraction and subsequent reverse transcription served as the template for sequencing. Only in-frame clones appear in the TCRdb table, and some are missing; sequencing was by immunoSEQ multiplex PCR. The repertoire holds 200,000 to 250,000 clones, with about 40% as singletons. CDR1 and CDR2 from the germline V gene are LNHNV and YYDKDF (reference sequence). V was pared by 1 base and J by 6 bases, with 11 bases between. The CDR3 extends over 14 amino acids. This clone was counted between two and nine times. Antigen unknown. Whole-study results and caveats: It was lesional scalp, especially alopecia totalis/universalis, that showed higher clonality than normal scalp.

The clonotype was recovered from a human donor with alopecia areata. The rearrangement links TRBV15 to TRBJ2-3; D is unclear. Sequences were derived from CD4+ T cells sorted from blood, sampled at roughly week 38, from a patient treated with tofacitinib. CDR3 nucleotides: TGTGCCACCAGCAGAGGGACCAGAGACGATACGCAGTATTTT. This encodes CATSRGTRDDTQYF.